The 10 T cell receptor beta chains given below trace back to one sample, sequenced in a study of blood T cells in healthy people across ages. The authors ran a second PCR of 7 to 11 cycles using a sample-barcoded 5' primer and a J-beta primer mix. TCRdb independently ran MiXCR on the 5' RACE reads; one entry per CDR3 protein. The sample lists approximately 1,700,000 distinct CDR3 sequences, roughly two fifths occurring once. The sequenced sample was blood. Receptors were obtained from a human donor in good health.

The rearrangement uses TRBV12-3 or TRBV12-4 and TRBJ2-4, with D possibly TRBD1 on 6 matching bases. This CDR3 is built from 15 residues. The ends were cut back, 5 bases at V and 13 bases at J, with 24 bases in the middle. CDR3 in amino acids: CASSPGTRNYNEQYF. The CDR3 DNA is TGTGCCAGCAGTCCCGGGACAAGGAACTACAATGAGCAGTACTTC.

This clonotype was found a few times. The V and J genes are TRBV5-5 and TRBJ2-1; 7 nucleotides match TRBD1. The CDR3 extends over 17 amino acids. Germline CDR1 and CDR2: SGHKS and YYEKEE (reference sequence). With 2 bases clipped from V and 2 bases from J, the junction kept 10 bases outside the gene matches. The CDR3 DNA sequence: TGTGCCAGCAGCTTAAGGGACAGTCAAATTGCCTACAATGAGCAGTTCTTC. Translated: CASSLRDSQIAYNEQFF. The variable domain in full, with the rest retrieved from reference TRBV5-5 and TRBJ2-1, is DAGVTQSPTHLIKTRGQQVTLRCSPISGHKSVSWYQQVLGQGPQFIFQYYEKEERGRGNFPDRFSARQFPNYSSELNVNALLLGDSALYLCASSLRDSQIAYNEQFFGPGTRLTVL.

The CDR3, as DNA: TGCAGCGTTGAAACACCGGAAGGCTACACCTTC. This codes for CSVETPEGYTF. The V gene is TRBV29-1, the J gene TRBJ1-2; the D is unclear. The CDR3 runs to 11 residues. CDR1 and CDR2 from the germline V gene are SQVTM and ANQGSEA. Trimming shortened V by 2 bases and J by 8 bases, and 9 bases separated the two germline ends.

This clonotype was observed a handful of times. V and J are TRBV5-1 and TRBJ2-3; 9 bases are shared with TRBD2. The V segment lost 0 bases and the J segment 4 bases; nucleotides outside the gene matches: 6. Looked up from germline, CDR1 is SGHRS and CDR2 is YFSETQ. The CDR3 is 16 residues long. CDR3 in amino acids: CASSLALAGSSDTQYF. DNA for the CDR3: TGCGCCAGCAGCTTGGCCCTAGCGGGGTCCTCAGATACGCAGTATTTT.

The genes are TRBV6-5 and TRBJ2-2; no firm D call. Germline CDR1 reads MNHEY; CDR2 reads SVGAGI. The CDR3 is made up of 13 amino acids. Deletions cut 10 bases from V and 5 bases from J, with 14 bases between. The CDR3 DNA reads TGTGCCACCAAACAGCCCGGAACCGGGGAGCTGTTTTTT. This gives the protein CATKQPGTGELFF.

In its sample, this clonotype was seen a few times. V is TRBV6-1 and J is TRBJ2-3; 9 bases map to TRBD1. V lost 1 base, J lost 2 bases, and 1 base stayed unmatched. Germline CDR1 is MNHNS and CDR2 is SASEGT. CDR3 size: 15 residues. The CDR3 DNA sequence: TGTGCCAGCAGTGAAGGGACAGGGGCCACAGATACGCAGTATTTT. It codes for CASSEGTGATDTQYF.

This chain links TRBV20-1 with TRBJ2-7; TRBD2 matches at 7 bases. CDR3 length: 15 residues. Trimming cost V 6 bases and J 2 bases; bases outside gene matches: 13. CDR1 is DFQATT and CDR2 is SNEGSKA in the germline V gene (reference sequence). As DNA, the CDR3 is TGCAGTGCCCCTAGGTCGGGGGGTACTCCCTACGAGCAGTACTTC. It specifies CSAPRSGGTPYEQYF.

This chain joins TRBV7-2 and TRBJ2-5; TRBD2 matches at 10 bases. The CDR3 is 16 amino acids. Germline CDR1 reads SGHTA; CDR2 reads FQGNSA. Trimming removed 2 bases from V and 2 bases from J; junction bases left unmatched: 5. The CDR3, as DNA: TGTGCCAGCAGCTTAAACCTAGCGGGGGCTCAAGAGACCCAGTACTTC. This translates into CASSLNLAGAQETQYF.

The rearrangement joins TRBV6-5 to TRBJ2-3; D is ambiguous. Deletions cut 8 bases from V and 4 bases from J, with 13 bases between. This CDR3 is 13 amino acids long. Germline CDR1 and CDR2: MNHEY and SVGAGI. The CDR3 DNA reads TGTGCCAGCGGGCAACTCGAAGCAGATACGCAGTATTTT. Protein product: CASGQLEADTQYF.

The CDR3 protein is CASSLGINREDEQYF. In nucleotides, the CDR3 is TGCGCCAGCAGCTTGGGGATTAACAGGGAGGACGAGCAGTACTTC. The rearrangement uses TRBV5-1 and TRBJ2-7, with D perhaps given as TRBD1 or TRBD2 (6 bases each). The germline V and J ends were trimmed by 0 bases and 5 bases, with 15 bases remaining between them. CDR1 is SGHRS, CDR2 YFSETQ, per germline. The CDR3 loop spans 15 amino acids. The variable domain in full, completed from reference TRBV5-1 and TRBJ2-7, reads KAGVTQTPRYLIKTRGQQVTLSCSPISGHRSVSWYQQTPGQGLQFLFEYFSETQRNKGNFPGRFSGRQFSNSRSEMNVSTLELGDSALYLCASSLGINREDEQYFGPGTRLTVT.